This TCR beta chain was found in a study of cytomegalovirus exposure and HLA in healthy donors. The study, taken as a whole, reports: TCR beta V- and J-gene trimming was later associated with a missense DCLRE1C variant. The majority of CMV-associated TCR beta chains were reported as apparently HLA-restricted in a later analysis. Being indistinguishable, some V segments were excluded, TRBV6-2 and TRBV6-3 among them. The authors later found TCR association rates varying by HLA locus, with DRB1 most and HLA-C fewest.

This CDR3 is 15 amino acids long. V shed 4 bases, J shed 3 bases, and the junction held 5 bases outside the gene matches. Germline V gene data show CDR1 as SGDLS and CDR2 as YYNGEE. It was with 60 Vbeta and 13 Jbeta primers that the PCR ran. Clones were read by immunoSEQ multiplex PCR, and TCRdb kept only the in-frame ones, dropping some. The table lists 100,000 or so clones, about 70% of them singletons. The table lists this clone with a few counts. The antigen remains undetermined. The genes are TRBV9 and TRBJ2-1, with TRBD1 matching 9 bases. Material for sequencing was PBMCs. The TCR sequence derives from a man between 25 and 39 years old in good health and CMV-seronegative. The CDR3 DNA reads TGTGCCAGCAGCCCCGGGACAGGGTTCTACAATGAGCAGTTCTTC. The encoded protein is CASSPGTGFYNEQFF.